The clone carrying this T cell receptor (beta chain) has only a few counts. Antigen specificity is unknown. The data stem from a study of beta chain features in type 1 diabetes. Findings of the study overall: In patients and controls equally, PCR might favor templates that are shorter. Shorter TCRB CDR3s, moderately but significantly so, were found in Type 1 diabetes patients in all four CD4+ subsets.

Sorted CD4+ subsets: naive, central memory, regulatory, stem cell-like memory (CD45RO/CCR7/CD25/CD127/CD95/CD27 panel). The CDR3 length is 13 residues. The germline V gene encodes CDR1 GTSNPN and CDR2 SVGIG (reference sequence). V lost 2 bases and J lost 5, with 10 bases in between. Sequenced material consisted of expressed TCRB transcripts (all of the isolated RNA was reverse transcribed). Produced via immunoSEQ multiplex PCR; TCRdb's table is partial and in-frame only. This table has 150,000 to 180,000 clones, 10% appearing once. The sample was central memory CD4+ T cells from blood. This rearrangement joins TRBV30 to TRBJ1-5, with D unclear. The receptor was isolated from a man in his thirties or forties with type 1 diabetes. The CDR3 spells CAWSRTLYQPQHF. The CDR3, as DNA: TGTGCCTGGAGTCGGACTCTTTATCAGCCCCAGCATTTT.